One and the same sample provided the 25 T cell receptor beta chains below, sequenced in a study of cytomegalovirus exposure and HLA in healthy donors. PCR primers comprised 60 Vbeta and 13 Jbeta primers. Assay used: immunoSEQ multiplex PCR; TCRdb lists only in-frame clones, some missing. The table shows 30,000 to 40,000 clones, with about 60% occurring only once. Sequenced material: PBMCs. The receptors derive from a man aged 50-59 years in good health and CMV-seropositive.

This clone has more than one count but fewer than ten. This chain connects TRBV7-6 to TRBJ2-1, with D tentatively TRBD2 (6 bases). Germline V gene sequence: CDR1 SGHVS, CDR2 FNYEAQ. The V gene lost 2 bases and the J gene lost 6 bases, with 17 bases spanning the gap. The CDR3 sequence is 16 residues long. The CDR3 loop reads CASSLRRGSDGNEQFF. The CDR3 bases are TGTGCCAGCAGCTTACGGCGGGGCTCGGACGGCAATGAGCAGTTCTTC.

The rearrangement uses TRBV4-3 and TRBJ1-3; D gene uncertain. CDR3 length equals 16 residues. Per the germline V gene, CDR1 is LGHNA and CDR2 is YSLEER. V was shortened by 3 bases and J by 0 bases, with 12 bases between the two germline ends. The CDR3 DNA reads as TGCGCCAGCAGCCAGAGCGCTTATTCCTCTGGAAACACCATATATTTT. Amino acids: CASSQSAYSSGNTIYF.

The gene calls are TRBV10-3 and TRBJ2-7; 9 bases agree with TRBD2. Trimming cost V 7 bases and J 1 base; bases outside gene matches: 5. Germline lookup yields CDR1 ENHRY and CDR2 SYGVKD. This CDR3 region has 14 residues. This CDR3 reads CAIKGSGGSYEQYF. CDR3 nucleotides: TGTGCCATCAAGGGTAGCGGGGGATCCTACGAGCAGTACTTC.

CDR3 region: CASSPFSEQYF. CDR3 nucleotide sequence: TGTGCCAGCAGCCCTTTTTCCGAGCAGTACTTC. The V gene is TRBV6-6, the J gene TRBJ2-7; D gene ambiguous. V was clipped by 6 bases and J by 6 bases, with 9 bases between them. CDR3 length: 11 residues. The germline gives CDR1 MNHNY, CDR2 SVGAGI (reference sequence).

In DNA, the CDR3 is TGTGCCTGGGCAGGCCCTTACGAGCAGTACTTC. Protein: CAWAGPYEQYF. The V call is TRBV30, the J call TRBJ2-7; D is unresolved. Germline CDR1 GTSNPN, CDR2 SVGIG (reference sequence). V was pared by 5 bases and J by 4 bases, with 9 bases between. The length of the CDR3 is 11 residues.

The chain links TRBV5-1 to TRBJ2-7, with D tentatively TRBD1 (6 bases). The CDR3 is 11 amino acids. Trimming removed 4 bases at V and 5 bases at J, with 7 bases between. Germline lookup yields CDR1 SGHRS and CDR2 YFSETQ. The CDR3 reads CASSHRDEQYF. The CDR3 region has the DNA TGCGCCAGCAGCCACAGGGACGAGCAGTACTTC.

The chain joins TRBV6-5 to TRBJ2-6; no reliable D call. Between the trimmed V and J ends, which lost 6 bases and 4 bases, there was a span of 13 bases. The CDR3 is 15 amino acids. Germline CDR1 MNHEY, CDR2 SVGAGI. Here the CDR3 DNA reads TGTGCCAGCAGCCTCAGGTTGTCCGGGGCCAACGTCCTGACTTTC. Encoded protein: CASSLRLSGANVLTF.

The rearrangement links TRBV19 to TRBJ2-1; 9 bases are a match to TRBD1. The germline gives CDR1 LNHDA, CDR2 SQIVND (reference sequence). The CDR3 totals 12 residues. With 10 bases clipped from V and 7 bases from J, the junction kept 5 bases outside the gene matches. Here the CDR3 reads CATVGQGNEQFF. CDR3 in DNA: TGTGCCACCGTGGGACAGGGAAATGAGCAGTTCTTC.

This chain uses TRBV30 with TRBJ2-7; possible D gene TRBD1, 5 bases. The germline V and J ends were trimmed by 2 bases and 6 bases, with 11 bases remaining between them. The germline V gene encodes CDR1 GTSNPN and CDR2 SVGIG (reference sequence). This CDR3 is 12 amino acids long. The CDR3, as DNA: TGTGCCTGGAGTTATATGGGGCGCGAGCAGTACTTC. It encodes CAWSYMGREQYF.

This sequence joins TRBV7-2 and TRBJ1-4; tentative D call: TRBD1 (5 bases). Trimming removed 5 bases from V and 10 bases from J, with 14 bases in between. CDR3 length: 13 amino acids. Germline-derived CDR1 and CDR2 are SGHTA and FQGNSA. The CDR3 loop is CASSQIQGGKLFF. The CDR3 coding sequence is TGTGCCAGCAGCCAAATCCAGGGCGGAAAACTGTTTTTT.

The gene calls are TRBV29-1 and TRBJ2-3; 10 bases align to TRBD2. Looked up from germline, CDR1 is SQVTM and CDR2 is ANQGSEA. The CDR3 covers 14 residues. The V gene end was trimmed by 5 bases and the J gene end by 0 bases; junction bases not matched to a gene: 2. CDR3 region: CSVTSGTSTDTQYF. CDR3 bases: TGCAGCGTTACTAGCGGGACAAGCACAGATACGCAGTATTTT.

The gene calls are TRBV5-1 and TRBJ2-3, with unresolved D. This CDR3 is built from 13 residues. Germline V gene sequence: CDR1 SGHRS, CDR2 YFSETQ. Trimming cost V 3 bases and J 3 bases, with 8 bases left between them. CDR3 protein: CASSYSRTDTQYF. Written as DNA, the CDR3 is TGCGCCAGCAGCTATAGTCGTACAGATACGCAGTATTTT. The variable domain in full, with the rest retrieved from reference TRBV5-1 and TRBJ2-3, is KAGVTQTPRYLIKTRGQQVTLSCSPISGHRSVSWYQQTPGQGLQFLFEYFSETQRNKGNFPGRFSGRQFSNSRSEMNVSTLELGDSALYLCASSYSRTDTQYFGPGTRLTVL.

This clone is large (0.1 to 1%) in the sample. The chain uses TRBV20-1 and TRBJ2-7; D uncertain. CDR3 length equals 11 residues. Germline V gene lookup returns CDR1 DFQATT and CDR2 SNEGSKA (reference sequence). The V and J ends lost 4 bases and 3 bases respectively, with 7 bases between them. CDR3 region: CSAKFGYEQYF. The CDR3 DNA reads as TGCAGTGCTAAGTTCGGCTACGAGCAGTACTTC.

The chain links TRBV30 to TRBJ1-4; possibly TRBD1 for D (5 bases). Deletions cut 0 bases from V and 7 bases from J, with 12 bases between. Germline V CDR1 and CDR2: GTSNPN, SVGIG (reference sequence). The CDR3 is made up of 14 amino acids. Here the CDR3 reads CAWSVSGTGEKLFF. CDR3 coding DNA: TGTGCCTGGAGTGTATCAGGCACAGGTGAAAAACTGTTTTTT.

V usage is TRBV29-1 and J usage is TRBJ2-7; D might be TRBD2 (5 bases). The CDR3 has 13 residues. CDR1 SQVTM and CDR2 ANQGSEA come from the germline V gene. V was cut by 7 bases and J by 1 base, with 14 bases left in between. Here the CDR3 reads CSARDIGSYEQYF. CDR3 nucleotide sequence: TGCAGCGCGAGGGATATTGGTTCCTACGAGCAGTACTTC.

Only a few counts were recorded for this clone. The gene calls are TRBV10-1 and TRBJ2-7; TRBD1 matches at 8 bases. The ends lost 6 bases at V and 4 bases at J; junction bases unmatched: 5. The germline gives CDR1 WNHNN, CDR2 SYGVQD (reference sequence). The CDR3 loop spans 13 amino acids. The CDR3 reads CASRPGQGYEQYF. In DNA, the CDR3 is TGCGCCAGCAGGCCCGGACAGGGTTACGAGCAGTACTTC.

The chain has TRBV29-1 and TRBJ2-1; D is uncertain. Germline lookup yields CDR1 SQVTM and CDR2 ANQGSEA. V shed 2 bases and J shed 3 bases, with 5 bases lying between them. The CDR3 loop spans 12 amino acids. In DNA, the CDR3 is TGCAGCGTTGAAAGCGTCTACAATGAGCAGTTCTTC. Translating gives CSVESVYNEQFF.

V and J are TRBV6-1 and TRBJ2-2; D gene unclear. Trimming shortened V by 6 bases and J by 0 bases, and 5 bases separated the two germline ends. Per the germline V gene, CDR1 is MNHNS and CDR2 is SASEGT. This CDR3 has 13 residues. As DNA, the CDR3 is TGTGCCAGCAGACAGACGAACACCGGGGAGCTGTTTTTT. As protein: CASRQTNTGELFF.

The CDR3 sequence: CASSAGTGPYNEQFF. The CDR3 DNA sequence: TGTGCCAGCAGCGCCGGGACAGGGCCCTACAATGAGCAGTTCTTC. V usage is TRBV5-8 and J usage is TRBJ2-1; 9 nucleotides line up with TRBD1. This CDR3 has 15 residues. With V trimmed by 4 bases and J by 2 bases, 4 bases remained unmatched. The germline CDR1 and CDR2 sequences are SGHTS and YDEGEE.

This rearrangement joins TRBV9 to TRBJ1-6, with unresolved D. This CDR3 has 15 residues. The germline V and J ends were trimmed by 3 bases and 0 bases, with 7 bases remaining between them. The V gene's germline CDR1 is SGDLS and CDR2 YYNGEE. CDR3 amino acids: CASSGGSSYNSPLHF. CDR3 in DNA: TGTGCCAGCAGCGGAGGTTCCTCCTATAATTCACCCCTCCACTTT.

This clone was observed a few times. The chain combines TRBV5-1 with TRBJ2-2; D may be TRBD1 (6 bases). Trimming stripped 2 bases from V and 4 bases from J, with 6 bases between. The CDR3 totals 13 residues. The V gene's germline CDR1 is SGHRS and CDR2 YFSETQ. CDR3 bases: TGCGCCAGCAGCTTAGGGGGCACCGGGGAGCTGTTTTTT. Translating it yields CASSLGGTGELFF. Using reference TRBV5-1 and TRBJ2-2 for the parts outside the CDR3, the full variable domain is KAGVTQTPRYLIKTRGQQVTLSCSPISGHRSVSWYQQTPGQGLQFLFEYFSETQRNKGNFPGRFSGRQFSNSRSEMNVSTLELGDSALYLCASSLGGTGELFFGEGSRLTVL.

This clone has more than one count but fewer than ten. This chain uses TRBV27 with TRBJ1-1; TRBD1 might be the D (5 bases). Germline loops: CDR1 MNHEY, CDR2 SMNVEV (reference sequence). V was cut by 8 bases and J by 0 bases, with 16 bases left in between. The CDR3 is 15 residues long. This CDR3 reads CASAKRQILNTEAFF. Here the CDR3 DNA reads TGTGCCAGCGCAAAAAGACAGATCCTGAACACTGAAGCTTTCTTT.

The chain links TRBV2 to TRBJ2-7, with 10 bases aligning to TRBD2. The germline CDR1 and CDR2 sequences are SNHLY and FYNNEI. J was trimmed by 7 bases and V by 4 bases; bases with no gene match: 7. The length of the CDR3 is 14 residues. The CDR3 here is CASSGTSGKEEQYF. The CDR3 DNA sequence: TGTGCCAGCAGTGGCACTAGCGGGAAGGAAGAGCAGTACTTC. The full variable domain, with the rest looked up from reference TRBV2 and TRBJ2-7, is EPEVTQTPSHQVTQMGQEVILRCVPISNHLYFYWYRQILGQKVEFLVSFYNNEISEKSEIFDDQFSVERPDGSNFTLKIRSTKLEDSAMYFCASSGTSGKEEQYFGPGTRLTVT.

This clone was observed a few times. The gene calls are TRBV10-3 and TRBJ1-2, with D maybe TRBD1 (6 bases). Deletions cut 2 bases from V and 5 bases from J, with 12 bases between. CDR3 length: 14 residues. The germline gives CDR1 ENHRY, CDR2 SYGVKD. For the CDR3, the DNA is TGTGCCATCAGTGAGCCGAGGGACACGTATGGCTACACCTTC. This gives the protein CAISEPRDTYGYTF.

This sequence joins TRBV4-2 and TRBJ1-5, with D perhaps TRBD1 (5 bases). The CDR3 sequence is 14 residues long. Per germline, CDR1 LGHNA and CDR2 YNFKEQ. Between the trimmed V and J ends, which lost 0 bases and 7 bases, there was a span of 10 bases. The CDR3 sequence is CASSQDRGFQPQHF. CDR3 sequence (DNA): TGTGCCAGCAGCCAAGATCGGGGGTTCCAGCCCCAGCATTTT.